This T cell receptor beta chain was sequenced for a study of shared clonotypes between healthy human individuals. Study summary: The donors, two women and three men, were aged 18 to 49.

In the naive CD8 group, cells lacked CD45RO and were positively selected for CCR7, so terminally differentiated effector memory CD45RA+ cells were left out. Each replicate PCR on the sorted subsets used 200 to 250 ng DNA (roughly 32,000 T cell genomes). Sequencing used immunoSEQ multiplex PCR; TCRdb keeps in-frame clones, though not all of them. The repertoire holds roughly 650,000 clones, with 95% to 97% as singletons. Whole-study findings and limits: Shared clonotypes: roughly 4.7% naive CD4, around 3.5% naive CD8, 2.3% memory CD4, 0.4% to 0.45% memory CD8.

The sample holds a few counts of this clone. Its antigen is unknown. Other DNA sequences from this sample encode an identical CDR3 as well. CDR1 is GTSNPN, CDR2 SVGIG, per germline (reference sequence). V was shortened by 1 base and J by 5 bases, with 2 bases between the two germline ends. The CDR3 runs to 11 residues. The receptor was derived from a woman aged 25 to 39 in good health. The V gene is TRBV30, the J gene TRBJ2-2; D unclear. The sequencing sample was made of naive CD8+ T cells sorted from blood. For the CDR3, the DNA is TGTGCCTGGAGTGATACCGGGGAGCTGTTTTTT. This encodes CAWSDTGELFF.